What follows are 27 T cell receptor beta chains derived from one specimen sequenced in a study of Ad26.COV2.S vaccination and SARS-CoV-2 variants. The repertoire was sequenced with immunoSEQ multiplex PCR; TCRdb's copy has only in-frame clones and lacks some. The sample lists approximately 240,000 clones; 88% were seen once. As for treatment: over 15 received Ad26.COV2.S at low or high dose, single or two shots; several received placebo; per-sample allocation not given. All samples were drawn on day 63, counting from the first vaccine or placebo injection. The source material was peripheral blood, sampled in a trial of Ad26.COV2.S vaccine versus placebo. The receptors stem from a person between 18 and 59 years old who received the Ad26.COV2.S COVID-19 vaccine or a placebo.

The chain combines TRBV6-6 with TRBJ2-5; D uncertain. This CDR3 region has 12 residues. From germline, CDR1 is MNHNY and CDR2 SVGAGI (reference sequence). The V and J ends lost 2 bases and 1 base respectively, with 2 bases between them. CDR3 in DNA: TGTGCCAGCAGTTACGTCCAAGAGACCCAGTACTTC. Translated: CASSYVQETQYF.

The CDR3 nucleotides are TGTGCCAGCAGCTTAGGGACGAGGATTTCTGGGGCCAACGTCCTGACTTTC. Its translation is CASSLGTRISGANVLTF. The chain combines TRBV7-6 with TRBJ2-6, with no clear D. The V and J ends lost 1 base and 1 base respectively, with 11 bases between them. The CDR3 extends over 17 amino acids. Germline V gene sequence: CDR1 SGHVS, CDR2 FNYEAQ.

The chain's CDR3 is CASSQSTGSGNTIYF. The CDR3, as DNA: TGTGCCAGCAGCCAGAGCACGGGCTCTGGAAACACCATATATTTT. This chain joins TRBV6-6 and TRBJ1-3; D not resolved. Germline CDR1 and CDR2: MNHNY and SVGAGI (reference sequence). V lost 6 bases and J 0 bases, leaving 12 bases between the germline ends. This CDR3 comprises 15 residues.

This chain joins TRBV16 and TRBJ1-4; 7 bases agree with TRBD1. Per the germline V gene, CDR1 is KGHSY and CDR2 is FQNENV. The CDR3 consists of 15 residues. Losses at the gene ends were 4 bases for V and 3 bases for J; bases not matched to a gene: 5. This CDR3 reads CASSPRDSANEKLFF. For the CDR3, the DNA is TGTGCCAGCAGCCCACGGGACAGCGCTAATGAAAAACTGTTTTTT.

The chain has TRBV2 and TRBJ1-4, with 7 bases that match TRBD1. This CDR3 spans 15 amino acids. Per the germline V gene, CDR1 is SNHLY and CDR2 is FYNNEI. The V gene end was trimmed by 2 bases and the J gene end by 7 bases; junction bases not matched to a gene: 7. The CDR3: CASSEWRGQREKLFF. CDR3 sequence (DNA): TGTGCCAGCAGTGAATGGAGGGGGCAACGTGAAAAACTGTTTTTT. Supplemented by reference TRBV2 and TRBJ1-4, the full variable domain reads EPEVTQTPSHQVTQMGQEVILRCVPISNHLYFYWYRQILGQKVEFLVSFYNNEISEKSEIFDDQFSVERPDGSNFTLKIRSTKLEDSAMYFCASSEWRGQREKLFFGSGTQLSVL.

The chain is built from TRBV27 and TRBJ2-7; tentatively, D is TRBD2 (5 bases). Germline V gives CDR1 MNHEY, CDR2 SMNVEV (reference sequence). The CDR3 is made up of 11 amino acids. V gave up 10 bases and J gave up 4 bases, with 11 bases separating them. Here the CDR3 reads CAIGVGYEQYF. The CDR3 DNA reads TGTGCCATCGGGGTGGGGTACGAGCAGTACTTC.

The chain employs TRBV9 and TRBJ1-1; D is unresolved. In germline, CDR1 is SGDLS, CDR2 YYNGEE. The ends were cut back, 1 base at V and 1 base at J, with 11 bases in the middle. The CDR3 is made up of 15 amino acids. The CDR3 nucleotides read TGTGCCAGCAGCGTACAGGCAAGGCAGAACACTGAAGCTTTCTTT. Translated, it gives CASSVQARQNTEAFF.

V usage is TRBV9 and J usage is TRBJ1-3; a weak D match, TRBD1 (5 bases). Per the germline V gene, CDR1 is SGDLS and CDR2 is YYNGEE. The CDR3 is made up of 15 amino acids. The V and J ends lost 4 bases and 2 bases respectively, with 13 bases between them. The CDR3 DNA reads TGTGCCAGCAGCCGTAGTGGGGGGACTGGAAACACCATATATTTT. Translating gives CASSRSGGTGNTIYF.

The chain combines TRBV29-1 with TRBJ1-2, with 11 bases that match TRBD1. The CDR3 has 13 amino acids. Per the germline V gene, CDR1 is SQVTM and CDR2 is ANQGSEA. V shed 5 bases and J 6 bases; nucleotides not matched to a gene: 5. CDR3 sequence reads: CSVLSDRGHGYTF. CDR3 nucleotides: TGCAGCGTTCTTTCGGACAGGGGGCATGGCTACACCTTC.

The V gene is TRBV30, the J gene TRBJ1-3, with D tentatively TRBD1 (6 bases). CDR1 is GTSNPN and CDR2 is SVGIG in the germline V gene (reference sequence). CDR3 size: 15 residues. V gave up 2 bases and J gave up 3 bases, with 14 bases separating them. CDR3 sequence: CAWSPGGAGGNTIYF. In nucleotides, the CDR3 is TGTGCCTGGAGTCCCGGGGGGGCGGGTGGAAACACCATATATTTT.

This chain uses TRBV5-1 with TRBJ2-3; no clear D. The CDR3 length is 14 residues. V lost 3 bases, J lost 2 bases, and 10 bases lay in between. Germline lookup yields CDR1 SGHRS and CDR2 YFSETQ. The CDR3: CASSSGFLTDTQYF. The CDR3 region has the DNA TGCGCCAGCAGCTCAGGCTTCCTCACAGATACGCAGTATTTT.

J is TRBJ2-2 and V is TRBV9; D tentatively reads TRBD1 or TRBD2 (5 bases each). In germline, CDR1 is SGDLS, CDR2 YYNGEE. The CDR3 runs to 14 residues. Trimming removed 4 bases at V and 6 bases at J, with 13 bases between. The DNA of the CDR3 is TGTGCCAGCAGCCTCAAATGGGGGTCCGGGGAGCTGTTTTTT. Protein sequence: CASSLKWGSGELFF.

The gene calls are TRBV7-9 and TRBJ1-4, with D uncertain. The CDR3 runs to 14 residues. Per germline, CDR1 SEHNR and CDR2 FQNEAQ (reference sequence). The V end was cut by 3 bases, the J end by 7 bases, with 12 bases between. The CDR3 nucleotides are TGTGCCAGCAGCTTGGTATCGGGCGCTGAAAAACTGTTTTTT. Residues: CASSLVSGAEKLFF.

The V and J genes are TRBV29-1 and TRBJ1-2, with D possibly TRBD1 on 5 matching bases. The CDR3 length is 12 residues. Looked up from germline, CDR1 is SQVTM and CDR2 is ANQGSEA. Trimming pared 4 bases from V and 8 bases from J, leaving 14 bases between. CDR3 nucleotide sequence: TGCAGCGTTGGGCAGGGACGCGGGGGCTACACCTTC. This translates into CSVGQGRGGYTF.

The genes are TRBV27 and TRBJ2-5; D possibly corresponds to TRBD1 (8 bases). The CDR3 spans 14 residues. V was pared by 6 bases and J by 4 bases, with 15 bases between. Germline CDR1 reads MNHEY; CDR2 reads SMNVEV (reference sequence). CDR3 DNA sequence: TGTGCCAGCAGACTAACAGGGGGGGTAGAGACCCAGTACTTC. Translating gives CASRLTGGVETQYF.

The J gene is TRBJ2-7, the V gene TRBV30; tentative D call: TRBD2 (5 bases). This CDR3 contains 12 residues. From germline, CDR1 is GTSNPN and CDR2 SVGIG (reference sequence). V was trimmed by 1 base and J by 12 bases, leaving 16 bases between them. CDR3 sequence reads: CAWSALAGVRYF. The CDR3 bases are TGTGCCTGGAGTGCCCTAGCAGGAGTGAGGTACTTC. Variable domain in full (rest from reference TRBV30 and TRBJ2-7): SQTIHQWPATLVQPVGSPLSLECTVEGTSNPNLYWYRQAAGRGLQLLFYSVGIGQISSEVPQNLSASRPQDRQFILSSKKLLLSDSGFYLCAWSALAGVRYFGPGTRLTVT.

The rearrangement links TRBV28 to TRBJ2-1, with D possibly matching TRBD2 (6 bases). The CDR3 is made up of 11 amino acids. The germline V and J ends were trimmed by 5 bases and 12 bases, with 11 bases remaining between them. CDR1 and CDR2 (germline): MDHEN, SYDVKM. The CDR3 is CASSLGGGQFF. The CDR3 region has the DNA TGTGCCAGCAGTCTCGGGGGAGGGCAGTTCTTC.

The chain combines TRBV4-3 with TRBJ2-2; D is perhaps TRBD1 or TRBD2 (6 bases each). The CDR3 sequence is 18 residues long. V lost 3 bases and J lost 2, with 19 bases in between. Looked up from germline, CDR1 is LGHNA and CDR2 is YSLEER. This CDR3 reads CASSQSPGGGINTGELFF. The CDR3 bases are TGCGCCAGCAGCCAGAGCCCCGGGGGCGGCATTAACACCGGGGAGCTGTTTTTT.

The V call is TRBV5-8, the J call TRBJ1-2; D remains ambiguous. Trimming shortened V by 3 bases and J by 5 bases, and 20 bases separated the two germline ends. CDR1 is SGHTS, CDR2 YDEGEE, per germline. The CDR3 sequence is 16 residues long. The CDR3 nucleotides are TGTGCCAGCAGCTCCCGCGGCCTCCAAAACCGGTATGGCTACACCTTC. The encoded protein is CASSSRGLQNRYGYTF.

V gene TRBV9 combines with J gene TRBJ2-1, with D perhaps given as TRBD1 or TRBD2 (6 bases each). V shed 0 bases and J shed 6 bases, with 10 bases lying between them. The CDR3 runs 14 residues. CDR1 SGDLS and CDR2 YYNGEE come from the germline V gene. The CDR3 sequence is CASSVGGGLNEQFF. CDR3 in DNA: TGTGCCAGCAGCGTAGGAGGGGGGCTCAATGAGCAGTTCTTC.

This clone was found once. The chain carries TRBV19 and TRBJ2-6; 10 bases line up with TRBD1. The V gene end was trimmed by 8 bases and the J gene end by 3 bases; junction bases not matched to a gene: 13. CDR3 length: 18 residues. Germline loops: CDR1 LNHDA, CDR2 SQIVND (reference sequence). In nucleotides, the CDR3 is TGTGCCAGTGGTCTGAGGGACAGGGGTTTAAGTGGGGCCAACGTCCTGACTTTC. Amino acids: CASGLRDRGLSGANVLTF.

V is TRBV3-1 (or the pseudogene TRBV3-2) and J is TRBJ2-4, with D perhaps given as TRBD1 or TRBD2 (5 bases each). Trimming pared 0 bases from V and 4 bases from J, leaving 10 bases between. The length of the CDR3 is 15 residues. CDR1 and CDR2 (germline): LGHDT, YNNKEL (reference sequence). CDR3 bases: TGTGCCAGCAGCCAAGACCCCGGGGCGAAAAACATTCAGTACTTC. Protein sequence: CASSQDPGAKNIQYF.

This chain joins TRBV28 and TRBJ2-7, with 8 positions matching TRBD1. Germline loops: CDR1 MDHEN, CDR2 SYDVKM. This CDR3 spans 16 amino acids. Trimming at V came to 5 bases and at J to 3 bases, leaving 12 bases not matched to a gene. CDR3 in DNA: TGTGCCAGCAGTGCCGCGACAGGGGAGCAGGGCTACGAGCAGTACTTC. Translating gives CASSAATGEQGYEQYF.

The rearrangement uses TRBV6-2 or TRBV6-3 and TRBJ2-3; 11 bases match TRBD2. The CDR3 has 17 amino acids. CDR1 is MNHEY, CDR2 SVGEGT, per germline. V lost 7 bases to trimming and J lost 0 bases; unmatched junction nucleotides: 9. CDR3 DNA sequence: TGTGCCAGCACCCCCCTAGGGACTAGCGGCAGCACAGATACGCAGTATTTT. Translation: CASTPLGTSGSTDTQYF.

The chain carries TRBV9 and TRBJ2-1; the match to TRBD2 covers 9 bases. Looked up from germline, CDR1 is SGDLS and CDR2 is YYNGEE. V lost 3 bases and J lost 1; bases outside the gene matches: 11. The CDR3 sequence is 18 residues long. CDR3 in DNA: TGTGCCAGCAGCGATAGAGGTAGCGGGAGACGGTCCTACAATGAGCAGTTCTTC. The encoded protein is CASSDRGSGRRSYNEQFF.

The rearrangement joins TRBV4-1 to TRBJ2-1, with a possible D match to TRBD2 (5 bases). V dropped 0 bases and J dropped 1 base, with 10 bases sitting between them. Germline V gene sequence: CDR1 MGHRA, CDR2 YSYEKL. This CDR3 contains 16 residues. CDR3 sequence (DNA): TGCGCCAGCAGCCAAGACCGTGGGAGATCCTACAATGAGCAGTTCTTC. It yields the protein CASSQDRGRSYNEQFF.

The V call is TRBV5-4, the J call TRBJ2-7, with D unresolved. The CDR3 sequence is 15 residues long. The germline gives CDR1 SGHNT, CDR2 YYREEE (reference sequence). Trimming shortened V by 0 bases and J by 4 bases, and 14 bases separated the two germline ends. This CDR3 is CASSLGSGMRYEQYF. Written as DNA, the CDR3 is TGTGCCAGCAGCTTGGGTTCAGGTATGCGGTACGAGCAGTACTTC.